Each of the 23 T cell receptor beta chains below was sequenced from the same sample in a study of T cell repertoires in cytomegalovirus infection. MiXCR, run by TCRdb on the reads, gives a single entry per CDR3 protein. The sample records 300,000 to 400,000 distinct CDR3 sequences, 9% to 9.5% being singletons. Sequenced material: PBMCs. The origin of the receptors is a human donor in good health (CMV status not recorded). Some clones in this sample may be carry-over from other donors' samples.

This clonotype was picked up many times. This chain uses TRBV12-3 or TRBV12-4 with TRBJ1-6; maybe TRBD1 (6 bases). The V gene lost 7 bases and the J gene lost 7 bases, with 11 bases spanning the gap. CDR3 length: 13 residues. CDR3 sequence: CASKPGQNSPLHF. The CDR3 nucleotides read TGTGCCAGCAAGCCGGGACAAAATTCACCCCTCCACTTT.

V gene TRBV5-1 combines with J gene TRBJ2-1, with D unresolved. Germline assignment: CDR1 SGHRS and CDR2 YFSETQ. This CDR3 contains 15 residues. V was clipped by 0 bases and J by 1 base, with 8 bases between them. In nucleotides, the CDR3 is TGCGCCAGCAGCTTGGATGGGATTTCCTACAATGAGCAGTTCTTC. Residues: CASSLDGISYNEQFF. Full variable domain (rest looked up from reference TRBV5-1 and TRBJ2-1): KAGVTQTPRYLIKTRGQQVTLSCSPISGHRSVSWYQQTPGQGLQFLFEYFSETQRNKGNFPGRFSGRQFSNSRSEMNVSTLELGDSALYLCASSLDGISYNEQFFGPGTRLTVL.

This rearrangement joins TRBV7-9 to TRBJ2-2; D may be TRBD2 (6 bases). Germline lookup yields CDR1 SEHNR and CDR2 FQNEAQ (reference sequence). The CDR3 is 16 residues long. V was shortened by 5 bases and J by 4 bases, with 17 bases between the two germline ends. The CDR3: CASSQPSGLPTGELFF. DNA for the CDR3: TGTGCCAGCAGCCAACCCTCGGGACTCCCCACCGGGGAGCTGTTTTTT.

This clonotype was seen a few times. The chain is built from TRBV5-6 and TRBJ1-1, with D hard to call. Deletions cut 2 bases from V and 0 bases from J, with 8 bases between. CDR1 and CDR2 from the germline V gene are SGHDT and YYEEEE. The CDR3 length is 14 residues. The CDR3: CASSFGPVNTEAFF. CDR3 nucleotides: TGTGCCAGCAGCTTCGGGCCAGTGAACACTGAAGCTTTCTTT.

This clonotype was observed a handful of times. J is TRBJ2-1 and V is TRBV4-2; a weak D match, TRBD2 (6 bases). This CDR3 is 16 amino acids long. Trimming removed 0 bases from V and 7 bases from J, with 16 bases in between. Germline CDR1 and CDR2: LGHNA and YNFKEQ. CDR3 coding DNA: TGTGCCAGCAGCCAAGATTTTCGCACCCGGGGGAATGAGCAGTTCTTC. This translates into CASSQDFRTRGNEQFF.

The chain employs TRBV12-3 or TRBV12-4 and TRBJ1-4; no definite D call. This CDR3 contains 13 residues. V lost 7 bases and J 5 bases, leaving 11 bases between the germline ends. Written as DNA, the CDR3 is TGTGCCAGCAAACGGGATAACAATGAAAAACTGTTTTTT. Translating gives CASKRDNNEKLFF.

The chain couples TRBV2 to TRBJ2-7, with D maybe TRBD1 (6 bases). The CDR3 has 12 residues. Trimming pared 6 bases from V and 7 bases from J, leaving 13 bases between. Germline-derived CDR1 and CDR2 are SNHLY and FYNNEI. CDR3 loop: CASREQGNEQYF. In DNA form, the CDR3 reads TGTGCCAGCAGAGAACAGGGTAATGAGCAGTACTTC.

In this sample, this clonotype turned up many times. J is TRBJ2-5 and V is TRBV7-2; D unclear. Per germline, CDR1 SGHTA and CDR2 FQGNSA. The length of the CDR3 is 15 residues. The V and J ends lost 2 bases and 3 bases respectively, with 13 bases between them. For the CDR3, the DNA is TGTGCCAGCAGCTTAAGTCCGGCAAGAAAAGAGACCCAGTACTTC. Amino acid sequence: CASSLSPARKETQYF. The full variable domain, its missing parts supplied by reference TRBV7-2 and TRBJ2-5, is GAGVSQSPSNKVTEKGKDVELRCDPISGHTALYWYRQSLGQGLEFLIYFQGNSAPDKSGLPSDRFSAERTGGSVSTLTIQRTQQEDSAVYLCASSLSPARKETQYFGPGTRLLVL.

The chain joins TRBV12-3 or TRBV12-4 to TRBJ2-1, with 10 bases identical to TRBD1. This CDR3 comprises 15 residues. The V gene end was trimmed by 6 bases and the J gene end by 2 bases; junction bases not matched to a gene: 4. CDR3 sequence (DNA): TGTGCCAGCAGATTTGACAGGGGGCCCTACAATGAGCAGTTCTTC. Protein: CASRFDRGPYNEQFF.

This clonotype was picked up many times. The chain joins TRBV12-3 or TRBV12-4 to TRBJ2-5; the match to TRBD2 covers 11 bases. The CDR3 is 13 residues long. Germline trimming cut 7 bases from V and 5 bases from J; bases unmatched to any gene: 3. The CDR3 coding sequence is TGTGCCAGCACTCGACTAGCGGGGGAGACCCAGTACTTC. Its protein product is CASTRLAGETQYF.

This clonotype occurred a few times. The V gene is TRBV28, the J gene TRBJ1-4; D ambiguous. In germline, CDR1 is MDHEN, CDR2 SYDVKM. The CDR3 spans 12 residues. V lost 8 bases and J 11 bases, leaving 15 bases between the germline ends. Here the CDR3 reads CASGPMGGKLFF. In DNA form, the CDR3 reads TGTGCCAGCGGGCCCATGGGAGGGAAACTGTTTTTT.

At least ten counts were recorded for this clonotype. The chain has TRBV5-1 and TRBJ2-1, with 8 nucleotides matching TRBD2. Germline V CDR1 and CDR2: SGHRS, YFSETQ. The CDR3 consists of 16 residues. Trimming took 4 bases from V and 0 from J; bases not matched to a gene: 6. This CDR3 is CASSQGAGDSYNEQFF. In DNA form, the CDR3 reads TGCGCCAGCAGCCAAGGAGCGGGGGACTCCTACAATGAGCAGTTCTTC.

This clonotype showed up many times. The chain recombines TRBV7-2 with TRBJ2-1, with 8 bases that match TRBD2. The V gene's germline CDR1 is SGHTA and CDR2 FQGNSA. V lost 2 bases, J lost 6 bases, and 3 bases stayed unmatched. This CDR3 contains 14 residues. CDR3 in DNA: TGTGCCAGCAGCTTATCCGGGGGGGTCAATGAGCAGTTCTTC. Translated, it gives CASSLSGGVNEQFF.

The chain has TRBV9 and TRBJ2-1, with D unresolved. CDR3 size: 15 residues. Germline CDR1 SGDLS, CDR2 YYNGEE. V was shortened by 0 bases and J by 8 bases, with 15 bases between the two germline ends. The CDR3 nucleotides are TGTGCCAGCAGCGTAGCTCCCACCCCGTCGGATGAGCAGTTCTTC. Encoded protein: CASSVAPTPSDEQFF.

The chain combines TRBV7-9 with TRBJ2-4; 9 nucleotides line up with TRBD1. The CDR3 is 16 residues long. V lost 5 bases and J lost 7; bases outside the gene matches: 12. Germline-derived CDR1 and CDR2 are SEHNR and FQNEAQ (reference sequence). CDR3 coding DNA: TGTGCCAGCAGCCGGGACAGGGTAGTACTCGGGAACATTCAGTACTTC. Amino acids: CASSRDRVVLGNIQYF. The full variable domain, in which reference TRBV7-9 and TRBJ2-4 provide the parts outside the CDR3, is DTGVSQNPRHKITKRGQNVTFRCDPISEHNRLYWYRQTLGQGPEFLTYFQNEAQLEKSRLLSDRFSAERPKGSFSTLEIQRTEQGDSAMYLCASSRDRVVLGNIQYFGAGTRLSVL.

This clonotype was seen ten or more times. V is TRBV20-1 and J is TRBJ1-5; D remains unclear. CDR1 is DFQATT, CDR2 SNEGSKA, per germline (reference sequence). The CDR3 sequence is 12 residues long. The V gene lost 5 bases and the J gene lost 3 bases, with 8 bases spanning the gap. DNA of the CDR3: TGCAGTGCTCGGACCGCCAATCAGCCCCAGCATTTT. Its protein product is CSARTANQPQHF.

In this sample, this clonotype turned up many times. Relative to the germline gene, one junction end is altered; a read error may explain this. The chain combines TRBV7-8 with TRBJ2-5; TRBD2 matches at 10 bases. Germline assignment: CDR1 SGHVS and CDR2 FQNEAQ. The CDR3 length is 16 residues. In nucleotides, the CDR3 is TGTGCCAGCAGCATAGCTAGCGGGAGCGTAGGAGAGACCCAGTACTTC. Residues: CASSIASGSVGETQYF.

This clonotype was observed a few times. This rearrangement joins TRBV6-2 or TRBV6-3 to TRBJ2-7, with 11 nucleotides matching TRBD2. The ends lost 2 bases at V and 6 bases at J; junction bases unmatched: 6. This CDR3 contains 15 residues. Germline CDR1 reads MNHEY; CDR2 reads SVGEGT. The CDR3 loop reads CASSYLSGRAREQYF. For the CDR3, the DNA is TGTGCCAGCAGTTACCTTAGCGGGAGGGCCCGCGAGCAGTACTTC.

This clonotype was counted many times. This chain connects TRBV4-2 to TRBJ2-3, with D maybe TRBD2 (5 bases). Germline CDR1 is LGHNA and CDR2 is YNFKEQ. V lost 0 bases, J lost 1 base, and 17 bases lay in between. The CDR3 length is 18 residues. The CDR3 DNA reads TGTGCCAGCAGCCAAGATTGGGTCTTAGCGACCCGCACAGATACGCAGTATTTT. Translated: CASSQDWVLATRTDTQYF.

This clonotype was recorded many times. The rearrangement links TRBV7-2 to TRBJ2-1; no definite D call. Trimming pared 3 bases from V and 7 bases from J, leaving 16 bases between. This CDR3 has 15 amino acids. Looked up from germline, CDR1 is SGHTA and CDR2 is FQGNSA. CDR3 bases: TGTGCCAGCAGCTTGGGGTTGGGCGTAGTTAATGAGCAGTTCTTC. Its translation: CASSLGLGVVNEQFF. The complete variable domain, with remaining parts taken from reference TRBV7-2 and TRBJ2-1, reads GAGVSQSPSNKVTEKGKDVELRCDPISGHTALYWYRQSLGQGLEFLIYFQGNSAPDKSGLPSDRFSAERTGGSVSTLTIQRTQQEDSAVYLCASSLGLGVVNEQFFGPGTRLTVL.

The chain joins TRBV18 to TRBJ2-1; D may be TRBD2 (7 bases). CDR3 length: 15 residues. Trimming left V 3 bases short and J 6 bases short, with 15 bases between. The germline V gene has CDR1 KGHSH and CDR2 LQKENI. For the CDR3, the DNA is TGTGCCAGCTCACCTCGGGGGGCCATTGTCAATGAGCAGTTCTTC. It yields the protein CASSPRGAIVNEQFF.

The gene calls are TRBV11-2 and TRBJ2-1; D remains ambiguous. The CDR3 has 14 amino acids. CDR1 and CDR2 (germline): SGHAT, FQNNGV. Trimming stripped 3 bases from V and 2 bases from J, with 8 bases between. This CDR3 is CASSLDGAYNEQFF. The CDR3 DNA reads as TGTGCCAGCAGCTTGGATGGGGCCTACAATGAGCAGTTCTTC.

This clonotype is a singleton in its sample. The chain links TRBV6-4 to TRBJ2-3, with D possibly being TRBD2 (5 bases). The CDR3 has 15 amino acids. Germline loops: CDR1 MRHNA, CDR2 SNTAGT. Trimming cost V 4 bases and J 0 bases, with 11 bases left between them. Here the CDR3 reads CASSVSGTSTDTQYF. CDR3 DNA: TGTGCCAGCAGTGTCAGCGGAACTAGCACAGATACGCAGTATTTT.